These T cell receptor beta chains were read from a single sample in a study of blood T cells in healthy people across ages. TCRdb reanalysed the 5' RACE reads using MiXCR and keeps one entry per CDR3 protein. This sample has about 680,000 distinct CDR3 sequences, with roughly 49% found just once. Sequenced: blood. The receptors stem from a woman in her sixties in good health. Each CDR3 is given with its conserved first and last residue. The D gene is left open where the match is weak. Some rows mark clone size as missing; the rest say once, few, many or name a class of expanded clone.

J	V	D	size	CDR3	DNA
TRBJ1-2	TRBV4-3	NA	NA	CASSQDPALGDGYTF	TGCGCCAGCAGCCAAGATCCGGCATTGGGGGATGGCTACACCTTC
TRBJ2-7	TRBV7-9	NA	NA	CASSLGSGAGYEQYF	TGTGCCAGCAGCTTAGGATCAGGGGCCGGCTACGAGCAGTACTTC
TRBJ2-7	TRBV10-3	NA	NA	CAIKEQGSYEQYF	TGTGCCATCAAGGAACAGGGATCCTACGAGCAGTACTTC
TRBJ2-1	TRBV6-2/TRBV6-3	TRBD1	NA	CASSYSRGTGLFF	TGTGCCAGCAGTTACTCGAGAGGGACAGGGTTGTTCTTC
TRBJ1-2	TRBV2	TRBD1	few	CASSLDRGGYGGGYTF	TGTGCCAGCAGTCTGGACAGGGGAGGCTATGGCGGTGGCTACACCTTC
TRBJ1-1	TRBV20-1	NA	NA	CSAREKQDRPEAFF	TGCAGTGCTAGAGAAAAACAGGATCGGCCTGAAGCTTTCTTT
TRBJ2-1	TRBV12-5	TRBD2	few	CASGLVTLPLSGYVRYNEQFF	TGTGCTAGTGGTTTGGTGACCCTACCCCTTAGCGGGTACGTCAGATACAATGAGCAGTTCTTC
TRBJ2-7	TRBV28	NA	NA	CASSPGQGGVSVLGEQYF	TGTGCCAGCAGTCCAGGACAGGGAGGGGTTTCGGTCTTGGGCGAGCAGTACTTC
TRBJ2-7	TRBV28	NA	NA	CASRTGTSSYEQYF	TGTGCCAGTCGAACCGGGACCAGCTCCTACGAGCAGTACTTC
TRBJ2-3	TRBV7-2	NA	many	CASSLGRGTDTQYF	TGTGCCAGCAGCTTAGGGAGGGGCACAGATACGCAGTATTTT
TRBJ1-2	TRBV28	TRBD1	few	CAIPGAGGIGYTF	TGTGCCATCCCCGGGGCAGGGGGGATCGGCTACACCTTC
TRBJ2-4	TRBV20-1	NA	NA	CSARPTTYAWEQYF	TGCAGTGCTAGACCCACCACGTACGCCTGGGAGCAGTACTTC
TRBJ2-4	TRBV29-1	NA	NA	CSVVRTLLAKNIQYF	TGCAGCGTTGTTCGGACGTTACTAGCCAAAAACATTCAGTACTTC
TRBJ2-1	TRBV6-6	NA	NA	CVSSRDGAYNEQFF	TGTGTCAGCAGTCGCGACGGAGCCTACAATGAGCAGTTCTTC
TRBJ2-5	TRBV20-1	TRBD1	few	CSAREWDRASETQYF	TGCAGTGCTAGAGAATGGGACAGGGCGTCGGAGACCCAGTACTTC
TRBJ2-1	TRBV29-1	NA	few	CSVEVRNEQFF	TGCAGCGTTGAAGTTCGCAATGAGCAGTTCTTC
TRBJ2-1	TRBV20-1	NA	many	CSARDLGEQFF	TGCAGTGCTAGAGACCTAGGAGAGCAGTTCTTC
TRBJ2-3	TRBV20-1	NA	few	CSQAVRTDTQYF	TGCAGTCAAGCGGTACGCACAGATACGCAGTATTTT
TRBJ2-1	TRBV2	NA	once	CASSVQGRANEQFF	TGTGCCAGCAGTGTACAGGGCAGAGCCAATGAGCAGTTCTTC
TRBJ2-6	TRBV28	NA	NA	CASSSWDFDVLTF	TGTGCCAGCAGCTCCTGGGACTTCGACGTCCTGACTTTC